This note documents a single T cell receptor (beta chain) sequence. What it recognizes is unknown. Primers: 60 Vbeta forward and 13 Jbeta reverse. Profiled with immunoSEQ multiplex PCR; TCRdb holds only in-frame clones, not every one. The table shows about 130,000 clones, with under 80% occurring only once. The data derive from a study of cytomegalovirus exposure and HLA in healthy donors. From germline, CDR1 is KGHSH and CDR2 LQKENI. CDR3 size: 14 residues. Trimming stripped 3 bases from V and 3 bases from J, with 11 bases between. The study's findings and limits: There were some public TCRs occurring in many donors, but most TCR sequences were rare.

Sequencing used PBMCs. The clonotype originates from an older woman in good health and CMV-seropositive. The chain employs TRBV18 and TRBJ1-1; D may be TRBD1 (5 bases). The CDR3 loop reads CASSPSEGYTEAFF. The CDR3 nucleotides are TGTGCCAGCTCACCCTCGGAGGGGTACACTGAAGCTTTCTTT.